This passage covers 24 T cell receptor beta chains from one sample sequenced in a study of beta chain features in type 1 diabetes. Expressed TCRB transcripts were sequenced because the entire RNA isolate underwent reverse transcription. Here immunoSEQ multiplex PCR was the method, and the copy in TCRdb shows in-frame clones only, minus some. This table has some 410,000 clones, over 11% appearing once. Specimen: naive CD4+ T cells from blood. Source of these receptors: a man aged 25 to 40 in good health.

The chain recombines TRBV5-1 with TRBJ2-7, with D possibly TRBD1 on 7 matching bases. Trimming removed 1 base from V and 6 bases from J, with 17 bases in between. CDR3 length: 15 amino acids. Germline lookup yields CDR1 SGHRS and CDR2 YFSETQ. This CDR3 is CASSLYAGGGSEQYF. In DNA, the CDR3 is TGCGCCAGCAGCTTGTACGCAGGGGGAGGCTCCGAGCAGTACTTC.

The chain joins TRBV7-2 to TRBJ2-7; 7 bases align to TRBD1. This CDR3 has 12 amino acids. The germline V gene has CDR1 SGHTA and CDR2 FQGNSA. CDR3 in amino acids: CASSFPGTGAFV. The DNA for the CDR3 is TGTGCCAGCAGCTTCCCGGGAACAGGGGCTTTCGTC.

This clone was recorded a few times. Different DNA sequences within this sample yield the same CDR3. The chain has TRBV30 and TRBJ1-4; D remains ambiguous. The germline V gene has CDR1 GTSNPN and CDR2 SVGIG (reference sequence). The CDR3 has 14 residues. Trimming removed 0 bases at V and 5 bases at J, with 10 bases between. DNA for the CDR3: TGTGCCTGGAGTGTAAGAGGAGGGAATGAAAAACTGTTTTTT. Residues: CAWSVRGGNEKLFF. The full variable domain, rest sourced from reference TRBV30 and TRBJ1-4, is SQTIHQWPATLVQPVGSPLSLECTVEGTSNPNLYWYRQAAGRGLQLLFYSVGIGQISSEVPQNLSASRPQDRQFILSSKKLLLSDSGFYLCAWSVRGGNEKLFFGSGTQLSVL.

The chain couples TRBV9 to TRBJ2-3, with 8 bases aligning to TRBD2. In germline, CDR1 is SGDLS, CDR2 YYNGEE. Trimming cost V 3 bases and J 0 bases; bases outside gene matches: 3. This CDR3 region has 15 residues. CDR3 region: CASSALAASTDTQYF. In DNA, the CDR3 is TGTGCCAGCAGCGCACTAGCGGCTAGCACAGATACGCAGTATTTT.

The chain is built from TRBV7-2 and TRBJ2-3; 8 bases agree with TRBD2. Germline V gene sequence: CDR1 SGHTA, CDR2 FQGNSA. The ends lost 1 base at V and 0 bases at J; junction bases unmatched: 3. The CDR3 has 16 amino acids. The CDR3 reads CASSLEASGSTDTQYF. In DNA, the CDR3 is TGTGCCAGCAGCTTAGAGGCTAGCGGGAGCACAGATACGCAGTATTTT.

The J gene is TRBJ2-3, the V gene TRBV7-9; D perhaps matches TRBD2 (5 bases). Germline loops: CDR1 SEHNR, CDR2 FQNEAQ (reference sequence). The CDR3 spans 14 residues. The V and J ends lost 6 bases and 0 bases respectively, with 10 bases between them. CDR3 sequence: CASRLVASTDTQYF. The CDR3 DNA reads TGTGCCAGCAGACTAGTGGCGAGCACAGATACGCAGTATTTT.

This chain joins TRBV7-2 and TRBJ1-1; D not certain. This CDR3 region has 15 residues. V was pared by 1 base and J by 3 bases, with 12 bases between. CDR1 and CDR2 (germline): SGHTA, FQGNSA. CDR3 coding DNA: TGTGCCAGCAGCTTAGGTACAGCCAGTTACACTGAAGCTTTCTTT. Its protein product is CASSLGTASYTEAFF.

The chain combines TRBV25-1 with TRBJ2-1; 7 nucleotides agree with TRBD2. CDR1 is MGHDK, CDR2 SYGVNS, per germline. Trimming took 8 bases from V and 7 from J; bases not matched to a gene: 11. CDR3 length: 14 residues. The CDR3 DNA follows: TGTGCCAGCTCAACTTTAGCGGGTAGGAATGAGCAGTTCTTC. Translating it yields CASSTLAGRNEQFF.

In this sample, this clone turned up a few times. This rearrangement joins TRBV5-1 to TRBJ1-2; no clear D. Trimming cost V 0 bases and J 8 bases, with 5 bases left between them. From germline, CDR1 is SGHRS and CDR2 YFSETQ. This CDR3 region has 11 residues. Here the CDR3 reads CASSLGGGYTF. For the CDR3, the DNA is TGCGCCAGCAGCTTGGGCGGCGGCTACACCTTC.

V and J are TRBV9 and TRBJ2-3; no clear D gene. CDR1 and CDR2 from the germline V gene are SGDLS and YYNGEE. V lost 4 bases and J lost 0, with 12 bases in between. This CDR3 has 15 amino acids. In nucleotides, the CDR3 is TGTGCCAGCAGCCAAAGGCTAGACAGCACAGATACGCAGTATTTT. Translation gives CASSQRLDSTDTQYF. The variable domain in full, with the rest retrieved from reference TRBV9 and TRBJ2-3, is DSGVTQTPKHLITATGQRVTLRCSPRSGDLSVYWYQQSLDQGLQFLIQYYNGEERAKGNILERFSAQQFPDLHSELNLSSLELGDSALYFCASSQRLDSTDTQYFGPGTRLTVL.

This clone has just a few counts. This chain joins TRBV30 and TRBJ2-5; weak D call: TRBD1 (6 bases). In germline, CDR1 is GTSNPN, CDR2 SVGIG (reference sequence). Trimming left V 7 bases short and J 4 bases short, with 19 bases between. The CDR3 runs 14 residues. The CDR3 sequence: CAFVGQGRRETQYF. CDR3 bases: TGTGCCTTCGTGGGGCAGGGGAGAAGAGAGACCCAGTACTTC.

The chain combines TRBV25-1 with TRBJ2-7; no clear D. Trimming removed 3 bases from V and 7 bases from J, with 19 bases in between. The CDR3 spans 15 residues. The germline gives CDR1 MGHDK, CDR2 SYGVNS. CDR3 nucleotide sequence: TGTGCCAGCAGTGACGAGGCACTTGTCTCGGCAGAGCAGTACGTC. It yields the protein CASSDEALVSAEQYV.

This sequence joins TRBV19 and TRBJ1-6, with TRBD1 matching over 8 bases. CDR3 length: 12 amino acids. J lost 6 bases, V lost 9 bases, and 1 base had no gene match. Germline V gene data show CDR1 as LNHDA and CDR2 as SQIVND (reference sequence). The CDR3 is CASGQGNSPLHF. The CDR3 nucleotides read TGTGCCAGCGGACAGGGTAATTCACCCCTCCACTTT.

This chain links TRBV5-4 with TRBJ2-3; 13 bases agree with TRBD2. The CDR3 spans 16 residues. After removal of 3 bases from V and 3 bases from J, the junction contained 4 bases not matched to a gene. Per germline, CDR1 SGHNT and CDR2 YYREEE (reference sequence). CDR3 in amino acids: CASSSRTSGSTDTQYF. The CDR3 DNA reads TGTGCCAGCAGCTCCCGGACTAGCGGGAGTACAGATACGCAGTATTTT.

The chain joins TRBV7-2 to TRBJ2-3; 12 bases match TRBD2. Germline V gene lookup returns CDR1 SGHTA and CDR2 FQGNSA. With 5 bases clipped from V and 9 bases from J, the junction kept 12 bases outside the gene matches. The CDR3 contains 16 residues. The CDR3 is CASSPLAGGPLGTQYF. DNA of the CDR3: TGTGCCAGCAGCCCCCTAGCGGGGGGGCCCCTCGGCACGCAGTATTTT.

Only a few counts were recorded for this clone. J is TRBJ2-1 and V is TRBV5-4; 13 positions agree with TRBD2. This CDR3 has 17 residues. J gave up 4 bases and V 1 base, and 5 bases lay outside the gene matches. CDR1 is SGHNT, CDR2 YYREEE, per germline (reference sequence). For the CDR3, the DNA is TGTGCCAGCAGCTTGTCCCCGGGACTAGCGGGGTACAATGAGCAGTTCTTC. Protein: CASSLSPGLAGYNEQFF. Full variable domain (outside the CDR3, taken from reference TRBV5-4 and TRBJ2-1): ETGVTQSPTHLIKTRGQQVTLRCSSQSGHNTVSWYQQALGQGPQFIFQYYREEENGRGNFPPRFSGLQFPNYSSELNVNALELDDSALYLCASSLSPGLAGYNEQFFGPGTRLTVL.

This clone was found a few times. The sample contains more than one DNA sequence encoding this CDR3. This CDR3 reads CAWSRGGYGYTF. The DNA for the CDR3 is TGTGCCTGGAGTAGGGGCGGGTATGGCTACACCTTC. The J gene is TRBJ1-2, the V gene TRBV30; TRBD1 is a possible D gene (5 bases). The ends were cut back, 2 bases at V and 5 bases at J, with 9 bases in the middle. The CDR3 runs to 12 residues. Germline V gene sequence: CDR1 GTSNPN, CDR2 SVGIG (reference sequence).

This clone was counted a few times. The J gene is TRBJ2-2, the V gene TRBV11-2, with a tentative D call TRBD2 (5 bases). CDR1 SGHAT and CDR2 FQNNGV come from the germline V gene. CDR3 size: 15 residues. Trimming pared 6 bases from V and 5 bases from J, leaving 16 bases between. The CDR3 DNA follows: TGTGCCAGCAGTTTAAACGGGGTAATGACCGGGGAGCTGTTTTTT. Its translation is CASSLNGVMTGELFF. Variable domain in full (rest from reference TRBV11-2 and TRBJ2-2): EAGVAQSPRYKIIEKRQSVAFWCNPISGHATLYWYQQILGQGPKLLIQFQNNGVVDDSQLPKDRFSAERLKGVDSTLKIQPAKLEDSAVYLCASSLNGVMTGELFFGEGSRLTVL.

This CDR3 is CASRRASGTDTQYF. As DNA, the CDR3 is TGTGCCAGCCGACGGGCTAGCGGTACAGATACGCAGTATTTT. This chain uses TRBV7-2 with TRBJ2-3; TRBD2 matches at 7 bases. The germline CDR1 and CDR2 sequences are SGHTA and FQGNSA. The CDR3 covers 14 residues. V was pared by 8 bases and J by 3 bases, with 8 bases of the junction left unmatched.

V gene TRBV5-6 combines with J gene TRBJ1-3; 10 bases are shared with TRBD1. Germline V gene lookup returns CDR1 SGHDT and CDR2 YYEEEE. CDR3 length: 16 residues. Trimming removed 2 bases from V and 4 bases from J; junction bases left unmatched: 6. The CDR3 sequence: CASSFGTGDSGNTIYF. The CDR3 bases are TGTGCCAGCAGCTTCGGGACAGGGGATTCAGGAAACACCATATATTTT.

This clone showed up many times. The chain carries TRBV30 and TRBJ2-1; the match to TRBD2 covers 7 bases. J lost 5 bases, V lost 2 bases, and 6 bases had no gene match. Per germline, CDR1 GTSNPN and CDR2 SVGIG (reference sequence). The CDR3 covers 14 residues. The CDR3 sequence: CAWSRLARDNEQFF. The CDR3 bases are TGTGCCTGGAGTCGACTAGCCCGGGACAATGAGCAGTTCTTC.

The V call is TRBV2, the J call TRBJ2-2, with D hard to call. CDR1 and CDR2 (germline): SNHLY, FYNNEI. Trimming took 7 bases from V and 4 from J, leaving 10 bases between them. This CDR3 region has 13 residues. The CDR3 DNA reads TGTGCCAGCACTGAGATCAGCACCGGGGAGCTGTTTTTT. Translating it yields CASTEISTGELFF.

The J gene is TRBJ2-3, the V gene TRBV5-4, with unresolved D. Germline V gives CDR1 SGHNT, CDR2 YYREEE (reference sequence). The CDR3 totals 15 residues. V was cut by 0 bases and J by 2 bases, with 10 bases left in between. CDR3 sequence: CASSLELASTDTQYF. The CDR3 DNA reads as TGTGCCAGCAGCTTGGAGCTTGCCTCCACAGATACGCAGTATTTT.

This clone appeared a few times. The gene calls are TRBV18 and TRBJ2-5; 7 positions match TRBD1. V lost 2 bases and J lost 4; bases outside the gene matches: 4. Looked up from germline, CDR1 is KGHSH and CDR2 is LQKENI. The CDR3 is 14 amino acids. The CDR3 reads CASSPFDRAETQYF. The DNA for the CDR3 is TGTGCCAGCTCACCATTCGACAGGGCAGAGACCCAGTACTTC.